The rows below give T cell receptor beta chains drawn from one sample of a study of cytomegalovirus exposure and HLA in healthy donors. Profiled with immunoSEQ multiplex PCR; TCRdb holds only in-frame clones, not every one. The profile shows approximately 88,000 clones, more than 70% of them singletons. What was sequenced was PBMCs. The source of these receptors is a man between 18 and 35 years old in good health and CMV-seronegative. CDR3s include the opening cysteine and the closing phenylalanine or tryptophan. D genes are given only for firm matches. Clone size appears in some rows only: once, few, many, or a class for an expanded clone.

CDR3aa: CASSFRGVDIQYF; CDR3nt: TGTGCCAGCAGCTTCCGCGGAGTGGACATTCAGTACTTC; v_gene: TRBV7-2; abundance: .; len: 13; j_gene: TRBJ2-4; d_gene: .
CDR3aa: CASSFDRVEEKLFF; CDR3nt: TGCGCCAGCAGCTTCGACAGGGTGGAAGAAAAACTGTTTTTT; v_gene: TRBV5-1; abundance: few; len: 14; j_gene: TRBJ1-4; d_gene: TRBD1
CDR3aa: CASSIGGYEAFF; CDR3nt: TGTGCCAGCTCCATCGGGGGGTATGAAGCTTTCTTT; v_gene: TRBV7-8; abundance: few; len: 12; j_gene: TRBJ1-1; d_gene: .
CDR3aa: CASSPSGANYGYTF; CDR3nt: TGTGCCAGCAGCCCCAGTGGAGCTAACTATGGCTACACCTTC; v_gene: TRBV7-6; abundance: few; len: 14; j_gene: TRBJ1-2; d_gene: .
CDR3aa: CASSLEQIYGYTF; CDR3nt: TGTGCCAGCAGCTTAGAACAGATCTATGGCTACACCTTC; v_gene: TRBV7-9; abundance: once; len: 13; j_gene: TRBJ1-2; d_gene: .
CDR3aa: CASSGGGVREQYF; CDR3nt: TGTGCCAGCAGCGGGGGAGGGGTCCGGGAGCAGTACTTC; v_gene: TRBV7-2; abundance: few; len: 13; j_gene: TRBJ2-7; d_gene: TRBD2
CDR3aa: CASSRTGTEANTIYF; CDR3nt: TGTGCCAGCAGCCGTACTGGGACAGAAGCAAACACCATATATTTT; v_gene: TRBV5-6; abundance: .; len: 15; j_gene: TRBJ1-3; d_gene: TRBD1
CDR3aa: CASSLDGGRNTEAFF; CDR3nt: TGCGCCAGCAGCTTGGATGGGGGCCGGAACACTGAAGCTTTCTTT; v_gene: TRBV5-1; abundance: medium-sized; len: 15; j_gene: TRBJ1-1; d_gene: .
CDR3aa: CASSRRDGDYQETQYF; CDR3nt: TGTGCCAGCAGCCGTAGAGACGGAGACTACCAAGAGACCCAGTACTTC; v_gene: TRBV13; abundance: .; len: 16; j_gene: TRBJ2-5; d_gene: .
CDR3aa: CASSLPGDNEQFF; CDR3nt: TGTGCCAGCAGCCTCCCCGGGGACAATGAGCAGTTCTTC; v_gene: TRBV4-2; abundance: .; len: 13; j_gene: TRBJ2-1; d_gene: .
CDR3aa: CASSGGRTYNEQFF; CDR3nt: TGTGCCAGCAGCGGGGGGCGTACTTACAATGAGCAGTTCTTC; v_gene: TRBV2; abundance: few; len: 14; j_gene: TRBJ2-1; d_gene: .
CDR3aa: CASANIAGTDYNSPLHF; CDR3nt: TGCGCCAGCGCCAATATTGCCGGGACAGATTATAATTCACCCCTCCACTTT; v_gene: TRBV5-1; abundance: few; len: 17; j_gene: TRBJ1-6; d_gene: TRBD1
CDR3aa: CASSQDSAGGPDTQYF; CDR3nt: TGTGCCAGCAGCCAAGATTCGGCGGGGGGGCCCGATACGCAGTATTTT; v_gene: TRBV4-2; abundance: .; len: 16; j_gene: TRBJ2-3; d_gene: TRBD2
CDR3aa: CASSLGSGGQPQHF; CDR3nt: TGTGCCAGCAGCTTGGGGTCGGGGGGTCAGCCCCAGCATTTT; v_gene: TRBV5-8; abundance: .; len: 14; j_gene: TRBJ1-5; d_gene: .
CDR3aa: CAWSVTQGGYTF; CDR3nt: TGTGCCTGGAGTGTAACCCAGGGCGGCTACACCTTC; v_gene: TRBV30; abundance: .; len: 12; j_gene: TRBJ1-2; d_gene: .
CDR3aa: CASSWTSGVIYEQYF; CDR3nt: TGTGCCAGCAGTTGGACTAGCGGGGTTATCTACGAGCAGTACTTC; v_gene: TRBV6-5; abundance: .; len: 15; j_gene: TRBJ2-7; d_gene: TRBD2
CDR3aa: CASSLASGAGGAGELFF; CDR3nt: TGCGCCAGCAGCTTGGCGTCTGGAGCGGGGGGAGCCGGGGAGCTGTTTTTT; v_gene: TRBV5-1; abundance: once; len: 17; j_gene: TRBJ2-2; d_gene: TRBD2
CDR3aa: CASSYTLPGQGYEQYF; CDR3nt: TGTGCCAGCAGTTACACCTTACCGGGACAGGGCTACGAGCAGTACTTC; v_gene: TRBV6-6; abundance: .; len: 16; j_gene: TRBJ2-7; d_gene: TRBD1
CDR3aa: CASSSMGLSGANVLTF; CDR3nt: TGTGCCAGCAGTTCGATGGGCTTGTCTGGGGCCAACGTCCTGACTTTC; v_gene: TRBV28; abundance: .; len: 16; j_gene: TRBJ2-6; d_gene: .
CDR3aa: CASSLDLGARRAFF; CDR3nt: TGCGCCAGCAGCTTGGATCTGGGGGCGCGTCGGGCTTTCTTT; v_gene: TRBV5-1; abundance: .; len: 14; j_gene: TRBJ1-1; d_gene: .
CDR3aa: CASAPPGRGYYEQYF; CDR3nt: TGTGCTAGTGCCCCTCCCGGCAGGGGGTACTACGAGCAGTACTTC; v_gene: TRBV12-5; abundance: .; len: 15; j_gene: TRBJ2-7; d_gene: TRBD1
CDR3aa: CASSIRGGGINNEQFF; CDR3nt: TGTGCCAGTAGTATTAGGGGCGGGGGGATTAACAATGAGCAGTTCTTC; v_gene: TRBV19; abundance: .; len: 16; j_gene: TRBJ2-1; d_gene: TRBD2